The 25 T cell receptor beta chains below all came from one sample that was sequenced in a study of radiation and T cells in renal cell carcinoma. Described time point: baseline pretreatment blood. The treatment here: 15 Gy SBRT to primary tumor, nephrectomy 4 weeks later. Sequencing used immunoSEQ multiplex PCR; TCRdb keeps in-frame clones, though not all of them. The table lists some 100,000 clones, over 75% of them singletons, with 6% to 7% in the top ten. The specimen comprised blood, sampled from a patient whose treatment included radiotherapy and nephrectomy. The origin of the receptors is a man between 60 and 75 years old with renal cell carcinoma.

Only a few counts were recorded for this clone. This chain joins TRBV11-2 and TRBJ2-1; the D gene is possibly TRBD2 (6 bases). Per germline, CDR1 SGHAT and CDR2 FQNNGV. The V and J ends lost 8 bases and 0 bases respectively, with 14 bases between them. The CDR3 runs to 15 residues. This CDR3 is CASSDAGTSYNEQFF. Here the CDR3 DNA reads TGTGCCAGCTCAGACGCGGGGACCTCCTACAATGAGCAGTTCTTC.

The chain carries TRBV7-5 and TRBJ1-4. TRBV7-5 counts as a pseudogene. This CDR3 comprises 15 residues. The CDR3, as DNA: TGTGTCAGAAGCTGCCCTCGGGCTGAAAATGAAAAACTGTTTTTT. It specifies CVRSCPRAENEKLFF.

The chain is built from TRBV7-2 and TRBJ2-3; D possibly uses TRBD1 or TRBD2 (5 bases each). The CDR3 is made up of 15 amino acids. Germline V gene lookup returns CDR1 SGHTA and CDR2 FQGNSA. Trimming left V 5 bases short and J 4 bases short, with 16 bases between. The chain's CDR3 is CASSTRVEGSDTQYF. As DNA, the CDR3 is TGTGCCAGCAGCACCAGGGTTGAGGGCTCAGATACGCAGTATTTT.

V gene TRBV5-6 combines with J gene TRBJ2-2, with D hard to call. The CDR3 extends over 16 amino acids. Per germline, CDR1 SGHDT and CDR2 YYEEEE. Trimming shortened V by 4 bases and J by 0 bases, and 13 bases separated the two germline ends. CDR3 in DNA: TGTGCCAGCAGCACCGGTCTAATCGCGAACACCGGGGAGCTGTTTTTT. Residues: CASSTGLIANTGELFF.

This chain links TRBV29-1 with TRBJ2-7; 10 bases align to TRBD2. Germline CDR1 and CDR2: SQVTM and ANQGSEA. CDR3 size: 19 residues. J gave up 0 bases and V 2 bases, and 16 bases lay outside the gene matches. The CDR3, as DNA: TGCAGCGTTGAAATCCCCCCTAGCGGGAGCGGGGCCCCCTCCTACGAGCAGTACTTC. Its protein product is CSVEIPPSGSGAPSYEQYF.

The genes are TRBV27 and TRBJ2-7; the D is unclear. Trimming stripped 0 bases from V and 6 bases from J, with 9 bases between. This CDR3 spans 13 amino acids. Germline V gene data show CDR1 as MNHEY and CDR2 as SMNVEV (reference sequence). DNA for the CDR3: TGTGCCAGCAGTTTATCCCTAGTCCGCGAGCAGTACTTC. Protein: CASSLSLVREQYF.

The CDR3 nucleotides are TGTGCCAGCAGCTTAGGCACCGGCCAATTCTATGGCTACACCTTC. It codes for CASSLGTGQFYGYTF. The V call is TRBV7-6, the J call TRBJ1-2; D gene uncertain. The CDR3 spans 15 residues. Germline V gives CDR1 SGHVS, CDR2 FNYEAQ. The V and J ends lost 1 base and 4 bases respectively, with 13 bases between them.

The chain links TRBV27 to TRBJ2-1, with a possible D match to TRBD1 (6 bases). The CDR3 length is 15 residues. Trimming took 4 bases from V and 4 from J, leaving 14 bases between them. CDR1 and CDR2 (germline): MNHEY, SMNVEV (reference sequence). The CDR3 bases are TGTGCCAGCAGTTATAGCCGAAGGGGGTACAATGAGCAGTTCTTC. This sequence encodes CASSYSRRGYNEQFF.

The genes are TRBV25-1 and TRBJ2-1; 8 bases are a match to TRBD2. Trimming cost V 11 bases and J 6 bases; bases outside gene matches: 3. Germline-derived CDR1 and CDR2 are MGHDK and SYGVNS. CDR3 size: 11 residues. For the CDR3, the DNA is TGTGCCTCGCGGGAGGTCAATGAGCAGTTCTTC. Its protein is CASREVNEQFF. Full variable domain (outside the CDR3, taken from reference TRBV25-1 and TRBJ2-1): EADIYQTPRYLVIGTGKKITLECSQTMGHDKMYWYQQDPGMELHLIHYSYGVNSTEKGDLSSESTVSRIRTEHFPLTLESARPSHTSQYLCASREVNEQFFGPGTRLTVL.

The V call is TRBV4-3, the J call TRBJ2-1; no clear D. CDR3 length: 15 residues. CDR1 and CDR2 from the germline V gene are LGHNA and YSLEER. Trimming took off 1 base at V and 6 bases at J, with 13 bases between the two ends. For the CDR3, the DNA is TGCGCCAGCAGCCAAGTATCCAACGGGCCCAATGAGCAGTTCTTC. Encoded protein: CASSQVSNGPNEQFF.

The table lists this clone with a count of one. This rearrangement joins TRBV28 to TRBJ1-4; weak D call: TRBD1 (6 bases). The germline gives CDR1 MDHEN, CDR2 SYDVKM. CDR3 length equals 17 residues. V was shortened by 11 bases and J by 10 bases, with 32 bases between the two germline ends. Here the CDR3 DNA reads TGTGCCGCCGGAGAAGCCACAGGGCCCGGTGGACCTGGAAAACTGTTTTTT. Translating it yields CAAGEATGPGGPGKLFF.

The V gene is TRBV28, the J gene TRBJ2-2; possible D gene TRBD1, 5 bases. V was pared by 8 bases and J by 5 bases, with 24 bases between. This CDR3 region has 17 residues. In germline, CDR1 is MDHEN, CDR2 SYDVKM. For the CDR3, the DNA is TGTGCCAGCTATACCTATAGAAGGGGAAAGTCAACCGGGGAGCTGTTTTTT. Protein sequence: CASYTYRRGKSTGELFF.

This clone was observed once. The CDR3 is CAISGAAGPGTEAFF. CDR3 DNA sequence: TGTGCCATCAGTGGGGCTGCAGGGCCGGGCACTGAAGCTTTCTTT. The gene calls are TRBV10-3 and TRBJ1-1, with D perhaps matching TRBD1 (5 bases). Germline CDR1 reads ENHRY; CDR2 reads SYGVKD. The CDR3 runs to 15 residues. Trimming removed 4 bases at V and 4 bases at J, with 16 bases between.

This clone was seen a few times. The rearrangement joins TRBV10-2 to TRBJ2-1; 9 bases align to TRBD2. Germline loops: CDR1 WSHSY, CDR2 SAAADI. The V and J ends lost 1 base and 7 bases, in that order; junction bases with no gene match: 5. The CDR3 is 15 residues long. CDR3 in amino acids: CASSELIAGANEQFF. The CDR3 coding sequence is TGCGCCAGCAGTGAGTTAATAGCGGGAGCGAATGAGCAGTTCTTC.

The rearrangement uses TRBV28 and TRBJ1-2; D gene uncertain. Germline CDR1 is MDHEN and CDR2 is SYDVKM. CDR3 length equals 12 residues. Deletions cut 7 bases from V and 5 bases from J, with 11 bases between. CDR3 in amino acids: CASNVGEYGYTF. The DNA of the CDR3 is TGTGCCAGCAATGTCGGGGAGTATGGCTACACCTTC.

CDR3 in amino acids: CASSPPFRPYEQYF. In nucleotides, the CDR3 is TGTGCCAGCAGCCCCCCCTTCCGACCCTACGAGCAGTACTTC. The genes are TRBV5-4 and TRBJ2-7, with D hard to call. This CDR3 is built from 14 residues. Germline V lookup: CDR1 SGHNT, CDR2 YYREEE (reference sequence). The V and J ends lost 4 bases and 2 bases respectively, with 13 bases between them.

This rearrangement joins TRBV18 to TRBJ2-5; either TRBD1 or TRBD2 may fit D (6 bases each). Germline V gene data show CDR1 as KGHSH and CDR2 as LQKENI. Deletions cut 3 bases from V and 3 bases from J, with 14 bases between. This CDR3 comprises 15 residues. CDR3 bases: TGTGCCAGCTCACCGGGGGGCGGGGCTGAAGAGACCCAGTACTTC. Translating it yields CASSPGGGAEETQYF.

V gene TRBV29-1 combines with J gene TRBJ2-1; D unclear. The CDR3 is made up of 15 amino acids. V was shortened by 7 bases and J by 8 bases, with 24 bases between the two germline ends. Germline-derived CDR1 and CDR2 are SQVTM and ANQGSEA. CDR3 nucleotides: TGCAGCGCCCCGTGGACCTCTAGACGAGGCGATGAGCAGTTCTTC. As protein: CSAPWTSRRGDEQFF.

V is TRBV19 and J is TRBJ1-4, with TRBD1 matching over 11 bases. With V trimmed by 3 bases and J by 8 bases, 11 bases remained unmatched. The CDR3 is 17 residues long. CDR1 and CDR2 from the germline V gene are LNHDA and SQIVND (reference sequence). DNA of the CDR3: TGTGCCAGTAGTATTTTAGCCGGGACAGGGGGAAGAGAAAAACTGTTTTTT. This sequence encodes CASSILAGTGGREKLFF.

The chain carries TRBV19 and TRBJ2-2, with TRBD1 matching over 10 bases. The CDR3 runs to 15 residues. The trim removed 5 bases at V and 2 bases at J, leaving 2 bases unmatched. Germline V gene data show CDR1 as LNHDA and CDR2 as SQIVND (reference sequence). The CDR3 region has the DNA TGTGCCAGTAGTTCGACAGGGGGCAACACCGGGGAGCTGTTTTTT. As protein: CASSSTGGNTGELFF.

V gene TRBV18 combines with J gene TRBJ1-5; 7 nucleotides line up with TRBD1. Germline values: CDR1 KGHSH, CDR2 LQKENI. CDR3 length equals 14 residues. Trimming cost V 3 bases and J 6 bases; bases outside gene matches: 5. CDR3 sequence (DNA): TGTGCCAGCTCACCGGGGACAGTCCCTCAGCCCCAGCATTTT. The encoded protein is CASSPGTVPQPQHF.

The V call is TRBV6-1, the J call TRBJ1-5, with D possibly matching TRBD1 (5 bases). The V end lost 3 bases, the J end lost 6 bases, and 12 bases lay between the germline ends. From germline, CDR1 is MNHNS and CDR2 SASEGT. The CDR3 has 14 residues. The CDR3: CASSDTGLRQPQHF. The CDR3 DNA follows: TGTGCCAGCAGTGATACAGGCTTACGTCAGCCCCAGCATTTT.

This chain connects TRBV9 to TRBJ2-1, with TRBD2 identical over 7 bases. The CDR3 is 15 amino acids. Per germline, CDR1 SGDLS and CDR2 YYNGEE. V was clipped by 6 bases and J by 6 bases; unmatched bases: 12. The CDR3 here is CASTLLAGASNEQFF. The CDR3 DNA sequence: TGTGCCAGCACCCTGCTGGCGGGAGCCTCCAATGAGCAGTTCTTC. The full variable domain, completed using reference TRBV9 and TRBJ2-1, is DSGVTQTPKHLITATGQRVTLRCSPRSGDLSVYWYQQSLDQGLQFLIQYYNGEERAKGNILERFSAQQFPDLHSELNLSSLELGDSALYFCASTLLAGASNEQFFGPGTRLTVL.

The V call is TRBV9, the J call TRBJ2-5; D is possibly TRBD2 (5 bases). The CDR3 sequence is 16 residues long. V lost 0 bases and J lost 1, with 13 bases in between. The germline CDR1 and CDR2 sequences are SGDLS and YYNGEE. The DNA for the CDR3 is TGTGCCAGCAGCGTAGCCGGTGAGGGTATCCAAGAGACCCAGTACTTC. It specifies CASSVAGEGIQETQYF.

The chain employs TRBV5-1 and TRBJ2-1; the match to TRBD2 covers 12 bases. After removal of 2 bases from V and 0 bases from J, the junction contained 9 bases not matched to a gene. The V gene's germline CDR1 is SGHRS and CDR2 YFSETQ. This CDR3 has 19 residues. This chain's CDR3 is CASSLPTSGSTSSYNEQFF. The CDR3, as DNA: TGCGCCAGCAGCTTACCGACTAGCGGGAGTACGAGCTCCTACAATGAGCAGTTCTTC.